Listed below are T cell receptor beta chains from one sample, sequenced in a study of blood T cell repertoires in COVID-19. Here immunoSEQ multiplex PCR was the method, and the copy in TCRdb shows in-frame clones only, minus some. Here the sample spans 200,000 or so clones, roughly 90% being singletons. Sequences were obtained from PBMCs or T cells enriched from blood (not recorded which). The receptor set was obtained from a woman in her thirties or forties with acute COVID-19. CDR3s include the opening cysteine and the closing phenylalanine or tryptophan. A D gene is named only where the DNA matches it firmly. Size is stated for part of the rows, as once, few or many counts, or as a class when the clone is expanded.

size: -
D: -
J: TRBJ1-4
V: TRBV7-9
DNA: TGTGCCAGCAGCTTAGGGGGCGGCTCTAATGAAAAACTGTTTTTT
CDR3: CASSLGGGSNEKLFF

size: -
D: TRBD1
J: TRBJ2-6
V: TRBV9
DNA: TGTGCCAGCAGCCGGGACAGCTCCCCCTCTGGGGCCAACGTCCTGACTTTC
CDR3: CASSRDSSPSGANVLTF

size: -
D: -
J: TRBJ1-2
V: TRBV5-1
DNA: TGCGCCAGCAGCTTGGGTAGGGGCGCGGTCTATGGCTACACCTTC
CDR3: CASSLGRGAVYGYTF

size: -
D: -
J: TRBJ1-6
V: TRBV19
DNA: TGTGCCAGTAGAGGCACAGAAAATTCACCCCTCCACTTT
CDR3: CASRGTENSPLHF

size: -
D: -
J: TRBJ1-1
V: TRBV4-3
DNA: TGCGCCAGCAGCCAAGGACGGGGGGTGAACACTGAAGCTTTCTTT
CDR3: CASSQGRGVNTEAFF

size: few
D: TRBD1
J: TRBJ1-4
V: TRBV27
DNA: TGTGCCAGCAGAACCGGGACAGGTAGTGAAAAACTGTTTTTT
CDR3: CASRTGTGSEKLFF

size: -
D: -
J: TRBJ1-5
V: TRBV5-5
DNA: TGTGCCAGCAGCTCCGCGACAGGCCCGGTCGGGACCCAGCATTTT
CDR3: CASSSATGPVGTQHF

size: -
D: TRBD2
J: TRBJ2-5
V: TRBV7-2
DNA: TGTGCCAGCAGCTTAGGGGGCCTAGCGGGGGGTTCCCAAGAGACCCAGTACTTC
CDR3: CASSLGGLAGGSQETQYF

size: -
D: TRBD2
J: TRBJ2-3
V: TRBV27
DNA: TGTGCCAGCAGTTCTACTAGCGGGGGAGGGGGGCGTACGCAGTATTTT
CDR3: CASSSTSGGGGRTQYF

size: -
D: -
J: TRBJ1-2
V: TRBV30
DNA: TGTGCCTGGAATGGCGGGTTCGATGGCTACACCTTC
CDR3: CAWNGGFDGYTF

size: few
D: TRBD1
J: TRBJ1-5
V: TRBV2
DNA: TGTGCCAGCAGTGGGGGCTCTTCAGGGGGCGGGAATCAGCCCCAGCATTTT
CDR3: CASSGGSSGGGNQPQHF

size: -
D: -
J: TRBJ1-1
V: TRBV27
DNA: TGTGCCAGCAGTAGACAGGTTTCTGGTAGCTCTGAAGCTTTCTTT
CDR3: CASSRQVSGSSEAFF

size: once
D: TRBD1
J: TRBJ1-1
V: TRBV29-1
DNA: TGCAGCGTGGTCCTAGTCAGACAGGGATCGCGTAAAGCTTTCTTT
CDR3: CSVVLVRQGSRKAFF

size: -
D: TRBD1
J: TRBJ2-1
V: TRBV7-2
DNA: TGTGCCAGCAGTTCCATCGGACAGGGGGCTGGTGAGCAGTTCTTC
CDR3: CASSSIGQGAGEQFF

size: -
D: -
J: TRBJ2-1
V: TRBV9
DNA: TGTGCCAGCAGCCCTGGCGCAGGGGACTACAATGAGCAGTTCTTC
CDR3: CASSPGAGDYNEQFF

size: -
D: -
J: TRBJ2-7
V: TRBV3-1/TRBV3-2
DNA: TGTGCCAGCAGCCGGGGGGATAACTACGAGCAGTACTTC
CDR3: CASSRGDNYEQYF

size: -
D: -
J: TRBJ1-1
V: TRBV5-6
DNA: TGTGCCAGCAGCTTGGTGGACATTAAGAACACTGAAGCTTTCTTT
CDR3: CASSLVDIKNTEAFF

size: -
D: TRBD2
J: TRBJ2-4
V: TRBV27
DNA: TGTGCCAGCAGTCCGGGACTAATGAACATTCAGTACTTC
CDR3: CASSPGLMNIQYF

size: -
D: -
J: TRBJ1-1
V: TRBV18
DNA: TGTGCCAGCTCACCTCTTTTCACTGAAGCTTTCTTT
CDR3: CASSPLFTEAFF

size: -
D: -
J: TRBJ2-7
V: TRBV2
DNA: TGTGCCAGCAGTACCGGTTCCCGAGCCTACGAGCAGTACTTC
CDR3: CASSTGSRAYEQYF

size: -
D: -
J: TRBJ1-2
V: TRBV27
DNA: TGTGCCAGCAGCCCGTCCGGGGGGGCGCGGGGCTACACCTTC
CDR3: CASSPSGGARGYTF

size: -
D: -
J: TRBJ2-5
V: TRBV3-1/TRBV3-2
DNA: TGTGCCAGCAGCCAAGAATCGGCCACAGGGACCCAGTACTTC
CDR3: CASSQESATGTQYF

size: few
D: TRBD1
J: TRBJ1-2
V: TRBV5-1
DNA: TGCGCCAGCAGCTTACAGGGACAGGGGATAAGCTACTACACCTTC
CDR3: CASSLQGQGISYYTF

size: -
D: -
J: TRBJ2-1
V: TRBV27
DNA: TGTGCCAGCAGTTTCCGGCCTCCGAGGGACTACAATGAGCAGTTCTTC
CDR3: CASSFRPPRDYNEQFF

size: -
D: -
J: TRBJ1-2
V: TRBV15
DNA: TGTGCCACCAGCAGACCCAGGGCAGATAACTATGGCTACACCTTC
CDR3: CATSRPRADNYGYTF

size: once
D: -
J: TRBJ1-5
V: TRBV2
DNA: TGTGCCAGCAGTGAAGACGCGAATGGGCCCCAGCATTTT
CDR3: CASSEDANGPQHF

size: -
D: -
J: TRBJ2-7
V: TRBV20-1
DNA: TGCAGTGCTAGTGATATCTACGAGCAGTACTTC
CDR3: CSASDIYEQYF

size: -
D: TRBD1
J: TRBJ1-2
V: TRBV6-5
DNA: TGTGCCAGCAGAGTCTCAGGGGGCGGGACGGGTGGCTACACCTTC
CDR3: CASRVSGGGTGGYTF

size: -
D: -
J: TRBJ2-1
V: TRBV27
DNA: TGTGCCAGCAGTTTATCGCCAGATGAGCAGTTCTTC
CDR3: CASSLSPDEQFF

size: -
D: TRBD1
J: TRBJ1-1
V: TRBV18
DNA: TGTGCCAGCTCACCGGAAATCCGGGACAGCAAAGCTTTCTTT
CDR3: CASSPEIRDSKAFF

size: -
D: -
J: TRBJ2-4
V: TRBV11-1
DNA: TGTGCCAGCAGCATAACCGGGGGGCTAGCCAAAAACATTCAGTACTTC
CDR3: CASSITGGLAKNIQYF

size: -
D: TRBD1
J: TRBJ2-1
V: TRBV5-1
DNA: TGCGCCAGCAGCTTGACCCTGGGACAGGGGAGGGATGAGCAGTTCTTC
CDR3: CASSLTLGQGRDEQFF

size: -
D: TRBD1
J: TRBJ1-2
V: TRBV27
DNA: TGTGCCAGCAGTTTAAGGCGGGACAGAAATAACTATGGCTACACCTTC
CDR3: CASSLRRDRNNYGYTF

size: -
D: TRBD1
J: TRBJ1-2
V: TRBV6-2/TRBV6-3
DNA: TGTGCCAGCAGCCTACAGGGGTATGGCTACACCTTC
CDR3: CASSLQGYGYTF

size: -
D: -
J: TRBJ2-2
V: TRBV13
DNA: TGTGCCAGCAGCTTAAGGGCGGGTGGAAGGGAGCTGTTTTTT
CDR3: CASSLRAGGRELFF

size: -
D: TRBD1
J: TRBJ1-2
V: TRBV7-9
DNA: TGTGCCAGCAGCTTAACAGGGGCGGTCTATGGCTACACCTTC
CDR3: CASSLTGAVYGYTF

size: -
D: -
J: TRBJ1-4
V: TRBV5-1
DNA: TGCGCCAGCAGTCGGGACACCGGTAATGAAAAACTGTTTTTT
CDR3: CASSRDTGNEKLFF